Listed below are T cell receptor beta chains from one sample, sequenced in a study of T cell clonotyping in hematopoietic cell transplantation. Clones were sequenced by immunoSEQ multiplex PCR, and TCRdb holds only the in-frame ones, with some missing. The sample records about 41,000 clones, approximately 95% being singletons. Specimen: peripheral blood mononuclear cells. These receptors all stem from a man under 40 in good health. Some clones in this sample may be carry-over from other donors' samples. The CDR3 runs from the conserved cysteine through the conserved F or W. D genes are given only for firm matches. Not every row has a clone size; where given, it reads once, few, many or a size class.

>TRBD2|TRBV5-1|TRBJ2-1|.
TGCGCCAGCAGCTTGGAAGCGGGAGAATACAATGAGCAGTTCTTC
CASSLEAGEYNEQFF
>.|TRBV21-1|TRBJ2-7|.
TGTGCCAGCACCAAAAGGGGGATTTTTTCCTACGAGCAGTACTTC
CASTKRGIFSYEQYF
>.|TRBV25-1|TRBJ1-5|.
TGTGCCAGCAGTGAATCAGGCGCGGCTCAGCCCCAGCATTTT
CASSESGAAQPQHF
>.|TRBV7-3|TRBJ2-2|once
TGTGCCAGCAGCTTAAACCCCATGACCGGGGAGCTGTTTTTT
CASSLNPMTGELFF
>TRBD1|TRBV18|TRBJ2-2|.
TGTGCCAGCTCACCTGAGGACAGGGATACCGGGGAGCTGTTTTTT
CASSPEDRDTGELFF
>TRBD1|TRBV9|TRBJ1-1|.
TGTGCCAGCAGCGTTAACGGGGACAGAGTTAATGAAGCTTTCTTT
CASSVNGDRVNEAFF
>.|TRBV4-3|TRBJ2-3|.
TGCGCCAGCAGCCAAGTTGGGGCGGGAAGGGCAGATACGCAGTATTTT
CASSQVGAGRADTQYF
>TRBD1|TRBV5-5|TRBJ2-7|.
TGTGCCAGCAGCTTGAGGACAGGGCTGTCCTACGAGCAGTACTTC
CASSLRTGLSYEQYF
>.|TRBV7-8|TRBJ2-7|.
TGTGCCAGCAGCGTGAACAGGGCCGCGGGGGAGCAGTACTTC
CASSVNRAAGEQYF
>.|TRBV14|TRBJ2-7|once
TGTGCCAGCAGCCAAAGGGTACAGGGTGAAGGCGGCGAGCAGTACTTC
CASSQRVQGEGGEQYF
>TRBD1|TRBV6-1|TRBJ2-5|once
TGTGCCAGCAACCGGGACAGGGTCCAAGAGACCCAGTACTTC
CASNRDRVQETQYF
>.|TRBV4-2|TRBJ1-1|.
TGTGCCAGCAGCCAGGGACCGACGTTGAACACTGAAGCTTTCTTT
CASSQGPTLNTEAFF
>.|TRBV4-3|TRBJ2-2|.
TGCGCCAGCAGCCTCTACACCGGGGAGCTGTTTTTT
CASSLYTGELFF
>TRBD1|TRBV7-3|TRBJ2-3|.
TGTGCCAGCAGCCTAGACAGGGTAACAGATACGCAGTATTTT
CASSLDRVTDTQYF
>TRBD2|TRBV27|TRBJ2-7|.
TGTGCCAGCAGTTTTGGGGGACTAGCGGGGTACGAGCAGTACTTC
CASSFGGLAGYEQYF
>.|TRBV7-2|TRBJ1-1|.
TGTGCCAGCAGCATCGACCGAGGAGAAGAAGCTTTCTTT
CASSIDRGEEAFF
>TRBD1|TRBV30|TRBJ2-3|.
TGTGCCTGGAGTACTGGACAGGGGAGGGCAGATACGCAGTATTTT
CAWSTGQGRADTQYF
>.|TRBV5-6|TRBJ2-7|.
TGTGCCAGCAGTCAATACAGGGCCGGCGGCTACGAGCAGTACTTC
CASSQYRAGGYEQYF
>TRBD1|TRBV6-1|TRBJ1-2|.
TGTGCCAGCAGTGAACCGGGACAGGTTTTACGCTACACCTTC
CASSEPGQVLRYTF
>TRBD1|TRBV4-1|TRBJ2-6|.
TGCGCCAGCAGGACGGGGGTCAGGGGGCGTCCCGGGGCCAACGTCCTGACTTTC
CASRTGVRGRPGANVLTF
>.|TRBV15|TRBJ2-7|.
TGTGCCACCAGCAGAGGGGGGCGCTTAGGCTACGAGCAGTACTTC
CATSRGGRLGYEQYF
>.|TRBV7-2|TRBJ1-1|.
TGTGCCAGCAGCTTAGCTGTACCAGGGAGGCGACCTGAAGCTTTCTTT
CASSLAVPGRRPEAFF
>TRBD1|TRBV6-5|TRBJ2-7|.
TGTGCCAGCATCCACCCGGGACAGGGCGAGCAGTACTTC
CASIHPGQGEQYF
>TRBD1|TRBV6-6|TRBJ1-2|.
TGTGCCAGCAGTCCCGGGACAGGGACCCGTAACTATGGCTACACCTTC
CASSPGTGTRNYGYTF
>.|TRBV4-1|TRBJ2-7|.
TGCGCCAGCAGCCCCCGGGGAGACTACGAGCAGTACTTC
CASSPRGDYEQYF
>.|TRBV9|TRBJ2-2|.
TGTGCCAGCAGCGTCGCTTTTGGGGGGAACACCGGGGAGCTGTTTTTT
CASSVAFGGNTGELFF
>.|TRBV4-3|TRBJ2-1|.
TGCGCCAGCAGCCGTGGTCTGGACAATGAGCAGTTCTTC
CASSRGLDNEQFF
>.|TRBV11-3|TRBJ2-7|.
TGTGCCAGCAGCTTTTTACCGATAAGCTCCTACGAGCAGTACTTC
CASSFLPISSYEQYF
>.|TRBV7-2|TRBJ2-3|.
TGTGCCAGCAGCTTAGGTACTAGCACAGATACGCAGTATTTT
CASSLGTSTDTQYF
>.|TRBV11-3|TRBJ2-2|.
TGTGCCAGCAGCCCAGGGGTAGTGGACACCGGGGAGCTGTTTTTT
CASSPGVVDTGELFF
>.|TRBV7-2|TRBJ1-3|.
TGTGCCAGCAGCCCCAGTGGTGGGAGGCAGGGTCGGAACACCATATATTTT
CASSPSGGRQGRNTIYF
>TRBD2|TRBV4-1|TRBJ2-1|.
TGCGCCAGCAGCCAAGGCGCGGGGACTAAATACAATGAGCAGTTCTTC
CASSQGAGTKYNEQFF
>.|TRBV2|TRBJ1-1|.
TGTGCCAGCAGTGCACAGGGGAACACTGAAGCTTTCTTT
CASSAQGNTEAFF
>.|TRBV6-5|TRBJ2-7|.
TGTGCCGCCCAGGACGGGGGTAGTCACGAGCAGTACTTC
CAAQDGGSHEQYF
>TRBD1|TRBV19|TRBJ1-4|once
TGTGCCAGTAGTGGACAGGCGATACCGAATGAAAAACTGTTTTTT
CASSGQAIPNEKLFF
>TRBD2|TRBV6-1|TRBJ2-7|.
TGTGCCAGCAGTTGGACTAGCGGGAGTTCGGACGAGCAGTACTTC
CASSWTSGSSDEQYF
>TRBD2|TRBV7-3|TRBJ2-1|once
TGTGCCAGCAGCTTAACTAGCGGGGGACCCCATGAGCAGTTCTTC
CASSLTSGGPHEQFF
>.|TRBV28|TRBJ1-1|.
TGTGCCAGCAGCCCCACCAGGGGCCGGAACACTGAAGCTTTCTTT
CASSPTRGRNTEAFF
>.|TRBV19|TRBJ1-2|.
TGTGCCAGTAGTATACCGACCAGCGGTGTTTATGGCTACACCTTC
CASSIPTSGVYGYTF
>.|TRBV4-3|TRBJ1-3|.
TGCGCCAGCAGCCAAGATAGGGCAGGGGCAAGAAACACCATATATTTT
CASSQDRAGARNTIYF
>.|TRBV14|TRBJ1-1|.
TGTGCCAGCAGCCAAGGACGTGTCACTGAAGCTTTCTTT
CASSQGRVTEAFF
>TRBD1|TRBV25-1|TRBJ1-1|.
TGTGCCAGCAGTGAATTAAATAGGGGGCCAGCAGCTTTCTTT
CASSELNRGPAAFF
>.|TRBV18|TRBJ1-2|once
TGTGCCAGCTCATCCTCCGGCATACAACTTGACTACACCTTC
CASSSSGIQLDYTF